The sequence of this TCR beta chain was determined in a study of OX40 agonist ivuxolimab in advanced cancers. V shed 6 bases and J 8 bases; nucleotides not matched to a gene: 6. Germline V gene lookup returns CDR1 MNHNS and CDR2 SASEGT. CDR3 length equals 13 residues. The data were produced by immunoSEQ multiplex PCR, yet TCRdb's version contains in-frame clones alone and is incomplete. Of some 86,000 clones in the sample, roughly 88% were seen once. The rearrangement links TRBV6-1 to TRBJ1-2; 10 bases are a match to TRBD1. This receptor was taken from an adult with an advanced solid tumor such as melanoma, head and neck, liver or kidney cancer. The specimen was CD4+ or CD8+ T cells sorted from blood, collected in a trial of the OX40 agonist ivuxolimab. The CDR3 region is CASSRTGGSGYTF. Written as DNA, the CDR3 is TGTGCCAGCAGCAGGACAGGGGGTAGCGGCTACACCTTC.